The 6 T cell receptor beta chains listed next were all sequenced from one sample in a study of OX40 agonist ivuxolimab in advanced cancers. Sequencing used immunoSEQ multiplex PCR; TCRdb keeps in-frame clones, though not all of them. The sample lists 65,000 to 80,000 clones, 84% occurring once. The source material was CD4+ or CD8+ T cells sorted from blood, sampled in a trial of the OX40 agonist ivuxolimab. Receptor source: an adult with an advanced solid tumor such as melanoma, head and neck, liver or kidney cancer.

This chain uses TRBV5-1 with TRBJ1-3; weak D call: TRBD1 (6 bases). Germline V CDR1 and CDR2: SGHRS, YFSETQ. The CDR3 loop spans 14 amino acids. V lost 0 bases, J lost 2 bases, and 6 bases lay in between. The DNA of the CDR3 is TGCGCCAGCAGCTTGGGGGGGCCTGGAAACACCATATATTTT. This sequence encodes CASSLGGPGNTIYF.

The chain couples TRBV11-3 to TRBJ2-1; 10 bases fit TRBD1. CDR3 length: 16 amino acids. V gave up 4 bases and J gave up 2 bases; unmatched junction bases: 5. CDR1 is SGHNT and CDR2 is YENEEA in the germline V gene. The CDR3 region is CASSYSGTGAYNEQFF. DNA of the CDR3: TGTGCCAGCAGCTACTCCGGGACAGGGGCCTACAATGAGCAGTTCTTC.

The CDR3 DNA reads as TGTGCCAGCAGTTCTTCTAGCGGAGTAAACACAGATACGCAGTATTTT. As protein: CASSSSSGVNTDTQYF. This chain joins TRBV28 and TRBJ2-3; 7 bases line up with TRBD2. Germline V gives CDR1 MDHEN, CDR2 SYDVKM. After removal of 4 bases from V and 2 bases from J, the junction contained 9 bases not matched to a gene. The CDR3 length is 16 residues.

The genes are TRBV7-6 and TRBJ2-7, with a weak D call TRBD1 (7 bases). The V end was cut by 3 bases, the J end by 7 bases, with 22 bases between. Germline V lookup: CDR1 SGHVS, CDR2 FNYEAQ. This CDR3 spans 16 amino acids. CDR3 nucleotides: TGTGCCAGCAGCTTGGTAGGGACAGCTTCCCGGGGGGAGCAGTACTTC. Its protein product is CASSLVGTASRGEQYF.

The chain uses TRBV30 and TRBJ2-7; D may be TRBD1 or TRBD2 (5 bases each). This CDR3 contains 15 residues. Trimming took 3 bases from V and 0 from J, leaving 15 bases between them. Germline CDR1 is GTSNPN and CDR2 is SVGIG (reference sequence). CDR3 DNA: TGTGCCTGGAGGGTAGGGAGCGGACACTCCTACGAGCAGTACTTC. It yields the protein CAWRVGSGHSYEQYF.

The V and J genes are TRBV15 and TRBJ2-4, with D hard to call. This CDR3 is built from 20 residues. Germline lookup yields CDR1 LNHNV and CDR2 YYDKDF (reference sequence). V dropped 2 bases and J dropped 0 bases, with 23 bases sitting between them. The CDR3 loop reads CATSRLNSPPLFLAKNIQYF. The CDR3 DNA reads as TGTGCCACCAGCAGACTTAACAGTCCCCCACTATTCTTAGCCAAAAACATTCAGTACTTC.